This TCR beta chain was obtained from a study of T cell repertoires in ileal Crohn's disease. Study at large: Every patient was operated on for stricturing (approximately 60%) or penetrating (approximately 40%) complications. Study-level findings and limits: Endoscopic recurrence occurred in every patient whose clonality exceeded 26.8%.

Sample time point: neoterminal ileum biopsy at postoperative endoscopy, about 6 months after surgery. On this clone itself: The antigen remains unidentified.

Germline assignment: CDR1 LNHDA and CDR2 SQIVND (reference sequence). V was clipped by 4 bases and J by 7 bases; unmatched bases: 8. This CDR3 is 15 amino acids long. TCRB immunosequencing input was five hundred nanograms of biopsy DNA per sample. Sequenced by immunoSEQ multiplex PCR; TCRdb stores in-frame clones only, minus some. Here the sample spans about 12,000 clones, about 67% being singletons. V usage is TRBV19 and J usage is TRBJ1-2; 11 bases line up with TRBD1. This clonotype was obtained from an adult with Crohn's disease. Sequenced: ileal tissue. The CDR3 sequence is CASSTGQGANFGYTF. The CDR3 DNA follows: TGTGCCAGTAGTACCGGACAGGGGGCCAATTTTGGCTACACCTTC.